This T cell receptor beta chain was observed in a study of tumor and adjacent non-tumor tissue in lung cancer. The template was RNA from unsorted bulk tissue. Germline V CDR1 and CDR2: SGHNT, YYREEE (reference sequence). The CDR3 covers 13 residues. V was cut by 4 bases and J by 2 bases, with 9 bases left in between. TCRbeta libraries were built with three rounds of nested PCR, modified from ARM-PCR. Each CDR3 protein is one row after TCRdb ran MiXCR on the multiplex PCR reads. The data hold about 200,000 distinct CDR3 sequences, with about 71% observed a single time. The sequence was obtained from a man between 60 and 75 years old with non-small cell lung cancer. The sample taken for sequencing was lung tumor tissue. The V and J genes are TRBV5-4 and TRBJ1-1, with D hard to call. As DNA, the CDR3 is TGTGCCAGCAGCCTCGACATCAACACTGAAGCTTTCTTT. Translated: CASSLDINTEAFF.